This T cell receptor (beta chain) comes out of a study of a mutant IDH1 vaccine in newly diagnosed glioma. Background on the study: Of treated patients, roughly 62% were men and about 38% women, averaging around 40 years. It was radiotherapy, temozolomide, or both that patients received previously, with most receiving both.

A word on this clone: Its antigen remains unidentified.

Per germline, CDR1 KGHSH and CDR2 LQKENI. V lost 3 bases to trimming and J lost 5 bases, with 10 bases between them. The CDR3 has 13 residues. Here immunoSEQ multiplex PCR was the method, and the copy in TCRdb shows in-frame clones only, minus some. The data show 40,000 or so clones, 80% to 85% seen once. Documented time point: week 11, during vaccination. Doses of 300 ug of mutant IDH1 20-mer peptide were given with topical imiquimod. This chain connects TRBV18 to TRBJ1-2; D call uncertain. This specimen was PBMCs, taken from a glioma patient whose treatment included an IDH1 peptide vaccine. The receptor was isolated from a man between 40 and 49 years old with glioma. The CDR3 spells CASSPTERYGYTF. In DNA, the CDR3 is TGTGCCAGCTCACCGACGGAACGATATGGCTACACCTTC. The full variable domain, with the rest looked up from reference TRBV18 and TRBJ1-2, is NAGVMQNPRHLVRRRGQEARLRCSPMKGHSHVYWYRQLPEEGLKFMVYLQKENIIDESGMPKERFSAEFPKEGPSILRIQQVVRGDSAAYFCASSPTERYGYTFGSGTRLTVV.